This TCR beta chain was retrieved from a study of blood T cell repertoires in COVID-19 (dated by TCRdb to the early 2020s). Broadly, across the study: The collaborator samples originated in the United States, Italy and Spain and spanned the acute and convalescent phases of COVID-19. The prospective study material was composed of cDNA or gDNA derived from T cells, B-cell-depleted T cells, or PBMCs. The dataset comprised deeply sampled blood TCRbeta repertoires from subjects exposed to, actively infected with, or recovered from COVID-19. The repertoires were released in a freely available public database intended as a resource for research on the immune response to SARS-CoV-2. Samples were obtained from the ongoing ImmuneRACE study (first 160 participants) and from over 1,000 subjects provided by 6 global collaborators. The sample metadata nearly always contained a de-identified subject ID, COVID-19 status, age in years and sex. Where available, HLA class I and class II types were taken from metadata supplied by the sample provider and were not determined by assay-based typing. Overall results and qualifications from the work: The quantity of clinical and demographic metadata differed by source and by participant and was supplied without curation.

In the case of this clone: Its cognate antigen has yet to be identified. No qualities accompany the bases; no much larger clone lies one base away.

TCRbeta CDR3 regions were amplified from genomic DNA by means of the immunoSEQ Assay, a bias-controlled multiplex PCR. Concerning the study's data processing: The number of nucleated cells in each sample was estimated from the amplification of reference gene primers within the assay. To quantify the absolute abundance of each unique TCRbeta CDR3 rearrangement, sequence reads were collapsed and filtered. For each sample, productive Simpson clonality was calculated by taking the square root of Simpson's diversity index across productive rearrangements. TCRdb holds this immuneACCESS table with in-frame rearrangements only. Some clones are missing; in checked studies, unresolved V genes explain under half, and the rest has no known cause. The V and J calls and clone size come from that table; D and trimming were worked out from the DNA. This sample is represented by about 20,000 clones; 91% of them were singletons. In total, the top ten clones hold about 7.2% of the sample.

The collaborating institutions used their own protocols to collect whole blood in K2EDTA tubes. Collaborator samples were shipped for TCRbeta analysis as frozen whole blood, isolated PBMCs, or DNA extracted from either sample type. CDR1 and CDR2, per the germline V gene, are SGHRS and YFSETQ. The CDR3 spans 16 residues, from the cysteine through the phenylalanine. Here the CDR3 DNA is all that survives: 48 bases in frame from base 1. Relative to germline, V is 4 bases shorter and J is 1 base shorter, with 16 bases between their ends. The sequence joins TRBV5-1 to TRBJ2-3; no confident D gene assignment can be made. The receptor was isolated from a human donor in a cohort sampled during active COVID-19. The sequencing input was peripheral blood. The CDR3 reads as follows: CASSIDTPPRTDTQYF. The DNA is as follows: TGCGCCAGCAGCATCGACACCCCTCCCCGCACAGATACGCAGTATTTT.